The next 5 T cell receptor beta chains were all read from a single sample in a study of human versus mouse CDR3 diversity and MHC coevolution. Only in-frame clones appear in the TCRdb table, and some are missing; sequencing was by immunoSEQ multiplex PCR. Seen here are about 77,000 clones, 80% to 95% observed once, and the top ten hold roughly 0.15%. The sequenced sample consisted of naive CD4+ T cells from blood. Noted subset: CD45RO-negative CD62L-positive naive CD4 T cells. The receptor set was obtained from a person between 25 and 69 years old in good health.

V and J are TRBV5-4 and TRBJ2-2; TRBD1 is a possible D gene (6 bases). This CDR3 contains 14 residues. Germline values: CDR1 SGHNT, CDR2 YYREEE (reference sequence). The V and J ends lost 4 bases and 1 base respectively, with 8 bases between them. The CDR3 DNA sequence: TGTGCCAGCAGCGGGGGACAGAACACCGGGGAGCTGTTTTTT. This sequence encodes CASSGGQNTGELFF.

The chain carries TRBV20-1 and TRBJ2-1, with D unresolved. The CDR3 has 11 amino acids. The V end lost 3 bases, the J end lost 7 bases, and 7 bases lay between the germline ends. Germline CDR1 DFQATT, CDR2 SNEGSKA (reference sequence). The CDR3 loop is CSASGFNEQFF. The DNA of the CDR3 is TGCAGTGCTAGCGGGTTTAATGAGCAGTTCTTC.

This sequence joins TRBV2 and TRBJ1-5; D is perhaps TRBD1 (6 bases). Germline V CDR1 and CDR2: SNHLY, FYNNEI. The CDR3 loop spans 16 amino acids. V lost 2 bases and J lost 6, with 17 bases in between. CDR3 bases: TGTGCCAGCAGTGAACAGGCATCAGGGGTGGGTCAGCCCCAGCATTTT. It specifies CASSEQASGVGQPQHF. The full variable domain, with the rest looked up from reference TRBV2 and TRBJ1-5, is EPEVTQTPSHQVTQMGQEVILRCVPISNHLYFYWYRQILGQKVEFLVSFYNNEISEKSEIFDDQFSVERPDGSNFTLKIRSTKLEDSAMYFCASSEQASGVGQPQHFGDGTRLSIL.

The chain joins TRBV19 to TRBJ1-5; perhaps TRBD1 as D (5 bases). The V end was cut by 3 bases, the J end by 3 bases, with 9 bases between. The CDR3 length is 14 residues. The germline gives CDR1 LNHDA, CDR2 SQIVND (reference sequence). This chain's CDR3 is CASSISGSNQPQHF. CDR3 bases: TGTGCCAGTAGTATTTCAGGGTCCAATCAGCCCCAGCATTTT.

CDR3 sequence: CASSSGQGVGFGEQYF. The CDR3 region has the DNA TGTGCCAGCAGTTCCGGACAGGGCGTAGGGTTTGGCGAGCAGTACTTC. This chain connects TRBV27 to TRBJ2-7; 8 bases fit TRBD1. The CDR3 extends over 16 amino acids. In germline, CDR1 is MNHEY, CDR2 SMNVEV (reference sequence). J lost 6 bases, V lost 4 bases, and 14 bases had no gene match.